Reported below is one T cell receptor beta chain. TCRdb's table, derived via immunoSEQ multiplex PCR, lists solely in-frame clones and lacks some. The sample holds under 80,000 clones, 75% to 90% seen once. Between the trimmed V and J ends, which lost 1 base and 0 bases, there was a span of 11 bases. CDR1 SGHRS and CDR2 YFSETQ come from the germline V gene. This CDR3 is built from 16 residues. This sample is drawn from a study of blood T cell repertoires in COVID-19. Input material: peripheral blood. V and J are TRBV5-1 and TRBJ1-5, with D possibly TRBD1 on 6 matching bases. This receptor was obtained from a human donor in a cohort sampled during active COVID-19. The DNA for the CDR3 is TGCGCCAGCAGCTTGACAGGGCCAGATAGCAATCAGCCCCAGCATTTT. Translated: CASSLTGPDSNQPQHF.